These 9 T cell receptor beta chains originate from one sample sequenced in a study of beta chain features in type 1 diabetes. Study-wide results and caveats: In all four CD4+ subsets, TCRB CDR3 length was significantly, moderately reduced in type 1 diabetes.

Their antigens remain unidentified. The investigators reverse transcribed all of the isolated RNA, so they sequenced expressed TCRB transcripts. TCRdb keeps only in-frame clones here, not all; method: immunoSEQ multiplex PCR. The data contain hundreds of thousands of clones, 11% of them singletons. Sequencing was carried out using naive CD4+ T cells from blood. The receptors derive from a man younger than 40 with type 1 diabetes.

The chain employs TRBV4-1 and TRBJ2-5, with D possibly TRBD1 on 6 matching bases. Trimming shortened V by 8 bases and J by 3 bases, and 19 bases separated the two germline ends. Germline loops: CDR1 MGHRA, CDR2 YSYEKL. CDR3 length: 15 amino acids. The CDR3 loop is CASAGRGTLKETQYF. The CDR3 DNA reads as TGCGCCAGCGCCGGTAGGGGGACGCTTAAAGAGACCCAGTACTTC.

The rearrangement links TRBV2 to TRBJ2-5; weak D call: TRBD2 (7 bases). Trimming pared 3 bases from V and 6 bases from J, leaving 17 bases between. Germline CDR1 SNHLY, CDR2 FYNNEI. The CDR3 is made up of 15 amino acids. CDR3 loop: CASSEREGGLKTQYF. The CDR3 DNA sequence: TGTGCCAGCAGTGAGAGAGAGGGGGGGCTTAAGACCCAGTACTTC.

Only a few counts were recorded for this clone. V and J are TRBV7-9 and TRBJ1-6, with D possibly TRBD1 on 5 matching bases. Germline CDR1 and CDR2: SEHNR and FQNEAQ (reference sequence). V was clipped by 4 bases and J by 7 bases, with 11 bases between them. The CDR3 extends over 14 amino acids. The CDR3 nucleotides are TGTGCCAGCAGCTCCTGGGGCAGCAATTCACCCCTCCACTTT. Its protein product is CASSSWGSNSPLHF.

This clone appeared a few times. The CDR3 DNA follows: TGCGCCAGCAGCTTGGATCCCACAGGGGGCAGCGAGCAGTACTTC. Protein sequence: CASSLDPTGGSEQYF. V gene TRBV5-1 combines with J gene TRBJ2-7; 9 positions agree with TRBD1. The germline gives CDR1 SGHRS, CDR2 YFSETQ. V was pared by 0 bases and J by 6 bases, with 7 bases of the junction left unmatched. This CDR3 has 15 residues. Looking up the rest from reference TRBV5-1 and TRBJ2-7 gives the full variable domain: KAGVTQTPRYLIKTRGQQVTLSCSPISGHRSVSWYQQTPGQGLQFLFEYFSETQRNKGNFPGRFSGRQFSNSRSEMNVSTLELGDSALYLCASSLDPTGGSEQYFGPGTRLTVT.

This clone came up a few times. At one end, the junction sequence differs from germline, possibly due to a read error. This rearrangement joins TRBV7-2 to TRBJ2-5; D possibly corresponds to TRBD2 (6 bases). The CDR3 has 13 residues. The germline V gene encodes CDR1 SGHTA and CDR2 FQGNSA. In DNA, the CDR3 is TGTGCCAGCAGCTTAACCACCGACCGGGAGAAGGACTTC. This encodes CASSLTTDREKDF.

The V gene is TRBV4-1, the J gene TRBJ1-5; TRBD1 is a possible D gene (5 bases). The CDR3 is 14 residues long. From germline, CDR1 is MGHRA and CDR2 YSYEKL. V was trimmed by 4 bases and J by 0 bases, leaving 7 bases between them. CDR3 in amino acids: CASSPRDSNQPQHF. The CDR3 nucleotides read TGCGCCAGCAGCCCCAGGGATAGCAATCAGCCCCAGCATTTT.

A few counts support this clone. This specimen includes other DNA sequences encoding the same CDR3. The genes are TRBV18 and TRBJ2-5; tentatively, D is TRBD2 (6 bases). Germline V CDR1 and CDR2: KGHSH, LQKENI. Trimming left V 3 bases short and J 0 bases short, with 8 bases between. CDR3 length: 14 amino acids. In DNA form, the CDR3 reads TGTGCCAGCTCACCCGGGACTGACCAAGAGACCCAGTACTTC. Its protein is CASSPGTDQETQYF. Drawing the rest from reference TRBV18 and TRBJ2-5, the complete variable domain is NAGVMQNPRHLVRRRGQEARLRCSPMKGHSHVYWYRQLPEEGLKFMVYLQKENIIDESGMPKERFSAEFPKEGPSILRIQQVVRGDSAAYFCASSPGTDQETQYFGPGTRLLVL.

The gene calls are TRBV2 and TRBJ2-1; D call uncertain. CDR3 length: 16 residues. Germline V gene lookup returns CDR1 SNHLY and CDR2 FYNNEI. The V end was cut by 6 bases, the J end by 5 bases, with 20 bases between. The CDR3 DNA sequence: TGTGCCAGCAGATCATGGCGATTTCGTGACAACAATGAGCAGTTCTTC. Translated: CASRSWRFRDNNEQFF.

This clone turned up a few times. V usage is TRBV7-2 and J usage is TRBJ2-4, with TRBD1 matching 7 bases. Germline V lookup: CDR1 SGHTA, CDR2 FQGNSA. With V trimmed by 6 bases and J by 8 bases, 7 bases remained unmatched. CDR3 size: 13 residues. This chain's CDR3 is CASREGASDIQYF. The CDR3 nucleotides are TGTGCCAGCAGAGAGGGGGCATCGGACATTCAGTACTTC.